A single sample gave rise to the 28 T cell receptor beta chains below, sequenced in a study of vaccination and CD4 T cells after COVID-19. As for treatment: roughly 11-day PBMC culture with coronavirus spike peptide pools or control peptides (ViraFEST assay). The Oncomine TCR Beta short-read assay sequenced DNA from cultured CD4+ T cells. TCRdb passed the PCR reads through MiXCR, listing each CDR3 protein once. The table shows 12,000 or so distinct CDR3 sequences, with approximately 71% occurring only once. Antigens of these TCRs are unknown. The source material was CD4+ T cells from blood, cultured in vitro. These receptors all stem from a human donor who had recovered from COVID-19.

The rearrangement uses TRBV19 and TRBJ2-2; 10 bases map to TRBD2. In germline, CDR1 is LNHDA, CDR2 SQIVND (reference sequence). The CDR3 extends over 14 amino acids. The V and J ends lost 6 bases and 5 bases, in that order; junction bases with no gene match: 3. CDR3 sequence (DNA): TGTGCCAGTAGACTAGCGGGACGTACCGGGGAGCTGTTTTTT. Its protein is CASRLAGRTGELFF.

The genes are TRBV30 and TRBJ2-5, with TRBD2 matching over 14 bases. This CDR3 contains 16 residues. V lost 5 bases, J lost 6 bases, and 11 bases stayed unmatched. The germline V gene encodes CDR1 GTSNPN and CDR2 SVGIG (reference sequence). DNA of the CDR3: TGTGCCTGGGTCCCTTTGGGACTAGCGGGAGTGAAGACCCAGTACTTC. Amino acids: CAWVPLGLAGVKTQYF.

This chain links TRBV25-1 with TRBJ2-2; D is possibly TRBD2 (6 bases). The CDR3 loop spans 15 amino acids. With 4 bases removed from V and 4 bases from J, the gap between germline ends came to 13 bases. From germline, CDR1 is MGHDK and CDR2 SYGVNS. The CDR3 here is CASSGLASGTGELFF. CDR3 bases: TGTGCCAGCAGTGGTCTAGCGTCGGGCACCGGGGAGCTGTTTTTT.

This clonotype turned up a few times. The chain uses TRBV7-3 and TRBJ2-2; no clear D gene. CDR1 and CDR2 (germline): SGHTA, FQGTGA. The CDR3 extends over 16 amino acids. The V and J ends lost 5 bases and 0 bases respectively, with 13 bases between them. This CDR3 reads CASSRKGTSNTGELFF. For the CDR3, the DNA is TGTGCCAGCAGCCGAAAGGGCACCTCGAACACCGGGGAGCTGTTTTTT.

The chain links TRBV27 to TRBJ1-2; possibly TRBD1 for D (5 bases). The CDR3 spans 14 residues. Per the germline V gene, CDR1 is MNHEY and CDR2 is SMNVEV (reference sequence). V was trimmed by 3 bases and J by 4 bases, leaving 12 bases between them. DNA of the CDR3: TGTGCCAGCAGTTTCACGGGGGACCTCTATGGCTACACCTTC. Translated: CASSFTGDLYGYTF.

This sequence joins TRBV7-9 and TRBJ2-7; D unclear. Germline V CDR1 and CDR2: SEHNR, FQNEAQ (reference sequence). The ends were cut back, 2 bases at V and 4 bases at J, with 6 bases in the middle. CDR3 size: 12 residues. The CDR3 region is CASSLFKYEQYF. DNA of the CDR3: TGTGCCAGCAGCTTATTCAAGTACGAGCAGTACTTC.

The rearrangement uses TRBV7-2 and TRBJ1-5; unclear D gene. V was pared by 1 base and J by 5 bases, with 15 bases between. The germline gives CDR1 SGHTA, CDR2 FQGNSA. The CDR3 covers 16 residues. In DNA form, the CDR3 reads TGTGCCAGCAGCTTAGACAGAATGGTCGCGGATCAGCCCCAGCATTTT. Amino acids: CASSLDRMVADQPQHF.

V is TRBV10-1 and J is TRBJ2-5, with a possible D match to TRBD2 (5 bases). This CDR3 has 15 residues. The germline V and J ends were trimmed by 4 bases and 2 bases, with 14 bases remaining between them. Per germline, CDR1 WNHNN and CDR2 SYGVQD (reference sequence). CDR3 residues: CASSGNGDRQETQYF. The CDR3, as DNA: TGCGCCAGCAGTGGGAACGGGGATCGGCAAGAGACCCAGTACTTC.

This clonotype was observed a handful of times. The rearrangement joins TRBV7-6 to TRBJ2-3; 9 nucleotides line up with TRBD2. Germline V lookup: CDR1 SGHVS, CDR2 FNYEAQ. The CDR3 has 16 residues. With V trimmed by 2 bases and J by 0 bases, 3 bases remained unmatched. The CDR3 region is CASSLRTSGSTDTQYF. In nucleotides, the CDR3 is TGTGCCAGCAGCTTAAGAACTAGCGGGAGCACAGATACGCAGTATTTT.

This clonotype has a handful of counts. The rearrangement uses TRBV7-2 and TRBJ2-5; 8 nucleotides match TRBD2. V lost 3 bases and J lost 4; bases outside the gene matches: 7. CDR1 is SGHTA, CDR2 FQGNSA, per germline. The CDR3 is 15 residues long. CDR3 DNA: TGTGCCAGCAGCTTCATAGCGGGACGAGGAGAGACCCAGTACTTC. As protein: CASSFIAGRGETQYF.

CDR3 amino acids: CAWDPGLSYGYTF. The CDR3 DNA reads TGTGCCTGGGATCCGGGACTGAGCTATGGCTACACCTTC. The chain couples TRBV30 to TRBJ1-2, with D perhaps matching TRBD1 (5 bases). CDR1 is GTSNPN, CDR2 SVGIG, per germline (reference sequence). The V end was cut by 5 bases, the J end by 4 bases, with 14 bases between. This CDR3 comprises 13 residues.

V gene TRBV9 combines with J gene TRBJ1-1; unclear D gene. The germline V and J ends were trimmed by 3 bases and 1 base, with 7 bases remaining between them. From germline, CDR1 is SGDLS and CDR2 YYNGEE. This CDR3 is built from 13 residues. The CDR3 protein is CASSATENTEAFF. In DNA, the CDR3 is TGTGCCAGCAGCGCGACGGAGAACACTGAAGCTTTCTTT. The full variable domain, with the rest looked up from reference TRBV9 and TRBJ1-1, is DSGVTQTPKHLITATGQRVTLRCSPRSGDLSVYWYQQSLDQGLQFLIQYYNGEERAKGNILERFSAQQFPDLHSELNLSSLELGDSALYFCASSATENTEAFFGQGTRLTVV.

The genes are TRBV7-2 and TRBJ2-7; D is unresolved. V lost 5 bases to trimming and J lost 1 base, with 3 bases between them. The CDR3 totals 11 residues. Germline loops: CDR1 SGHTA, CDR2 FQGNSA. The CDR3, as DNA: TGTGCCAGCAGCATTTCCTACGAGCAGTACTTC. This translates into CASSISYEQYF.

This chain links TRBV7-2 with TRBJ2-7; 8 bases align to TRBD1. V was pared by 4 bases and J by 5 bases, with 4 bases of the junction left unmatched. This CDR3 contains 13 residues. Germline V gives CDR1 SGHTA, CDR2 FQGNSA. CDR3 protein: CASSSWTGNEQYF. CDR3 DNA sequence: TGTGCCAGCAGCTCATGGACAGGGAACGAGCAGTACTTC.

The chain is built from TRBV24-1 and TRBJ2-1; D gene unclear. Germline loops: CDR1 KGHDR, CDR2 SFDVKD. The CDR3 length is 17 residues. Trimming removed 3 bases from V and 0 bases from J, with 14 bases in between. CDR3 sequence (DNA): TGTGCCACCAGTGATCCTCGAAGAACGGGCTCCTACAATGAGCAGTTCTTC. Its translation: CATSDPRRTGSYNEQFF.

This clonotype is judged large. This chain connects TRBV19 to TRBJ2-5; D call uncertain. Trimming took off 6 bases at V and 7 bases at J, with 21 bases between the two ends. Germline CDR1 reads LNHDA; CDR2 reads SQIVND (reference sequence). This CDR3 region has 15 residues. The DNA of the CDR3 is TGTGCCAGTAGCCCCCGGTTTGAACCGTCAGGGACCCAGTACTTC. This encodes CASSPRFEPSGTQYF.

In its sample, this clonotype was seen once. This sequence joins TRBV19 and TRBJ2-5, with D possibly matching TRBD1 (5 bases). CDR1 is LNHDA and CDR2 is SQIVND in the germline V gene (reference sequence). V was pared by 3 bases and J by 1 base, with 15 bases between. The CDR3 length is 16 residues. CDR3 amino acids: CASSMARVGPQETQYF. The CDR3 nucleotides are TGTGCCAGTAGTATGGCCAGGGTAGGGCCCCAAGAGACCCAGTACTTC.

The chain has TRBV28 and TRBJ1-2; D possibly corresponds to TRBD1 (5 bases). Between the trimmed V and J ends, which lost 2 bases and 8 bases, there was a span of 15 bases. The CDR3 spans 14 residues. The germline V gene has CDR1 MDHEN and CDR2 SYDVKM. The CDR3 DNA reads TGTGCCAGCAGTTTAGGAGTAGGGGTTGGCGGCTACACCTTC. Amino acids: CASSLGVGVGGYTF.

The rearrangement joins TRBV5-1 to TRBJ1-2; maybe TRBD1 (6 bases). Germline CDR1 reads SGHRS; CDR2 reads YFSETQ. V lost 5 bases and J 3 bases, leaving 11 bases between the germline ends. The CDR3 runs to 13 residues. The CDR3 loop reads CASSFGQHYGYTF. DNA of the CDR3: TGCGCCAGCAGTTTCGGACAGCACTATGGCTACACCTTC.

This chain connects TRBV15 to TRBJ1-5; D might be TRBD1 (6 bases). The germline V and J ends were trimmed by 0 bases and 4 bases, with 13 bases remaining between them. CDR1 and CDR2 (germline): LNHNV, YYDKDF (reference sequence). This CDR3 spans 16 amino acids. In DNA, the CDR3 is TGTGCCACCAGCAGAGATCTCAGAGGGGGTAATCAGCCCCAGCATTTT. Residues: CATSRDLRGGNQPQHF.

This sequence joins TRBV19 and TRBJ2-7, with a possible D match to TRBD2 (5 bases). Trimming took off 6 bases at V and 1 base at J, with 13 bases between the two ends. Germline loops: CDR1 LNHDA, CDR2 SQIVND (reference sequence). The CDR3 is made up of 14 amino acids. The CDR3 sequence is CASSPGLTSYEQYF. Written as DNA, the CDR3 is TGTGCCAGTAGCCCCGGACTCACATCCTACGAGCAGTACTTC.

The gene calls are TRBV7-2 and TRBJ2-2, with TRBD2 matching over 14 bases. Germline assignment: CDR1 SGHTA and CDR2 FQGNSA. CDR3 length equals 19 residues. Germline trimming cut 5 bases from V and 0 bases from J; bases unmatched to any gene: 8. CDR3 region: CASSPRLAGGRANTGELFF. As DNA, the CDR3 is TGTGCCAGCAGCCCCAGACTAGCGGGAGGGCGGGCGAACACCGGGGAGCTGTTTTTT.

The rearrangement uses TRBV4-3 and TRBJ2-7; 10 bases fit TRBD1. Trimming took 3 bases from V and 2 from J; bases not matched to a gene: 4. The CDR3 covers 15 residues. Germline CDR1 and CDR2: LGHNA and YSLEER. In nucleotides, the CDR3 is TGCGCCAGCAGCCATGACAGGGGGCTAACCTACGAGCAGTACTTC. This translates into CASSHDRGLTYEQYF.

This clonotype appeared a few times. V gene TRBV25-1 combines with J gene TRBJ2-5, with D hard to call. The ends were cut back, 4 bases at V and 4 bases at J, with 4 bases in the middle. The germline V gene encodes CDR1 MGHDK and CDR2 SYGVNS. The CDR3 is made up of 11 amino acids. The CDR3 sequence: CASSAGETQYF. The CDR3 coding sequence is TGTGCCAGCAGTGCCGGAGAGACCCAGTACTTC.

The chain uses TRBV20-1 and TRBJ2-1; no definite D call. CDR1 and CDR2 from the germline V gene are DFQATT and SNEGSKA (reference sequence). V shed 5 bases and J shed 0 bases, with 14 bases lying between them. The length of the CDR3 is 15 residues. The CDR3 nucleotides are TGCAGTGCTCCAAGACTTGATACCTCCTACAATGAGCAGTTCTTC. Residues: CSAPRLDTSYNEQFF.

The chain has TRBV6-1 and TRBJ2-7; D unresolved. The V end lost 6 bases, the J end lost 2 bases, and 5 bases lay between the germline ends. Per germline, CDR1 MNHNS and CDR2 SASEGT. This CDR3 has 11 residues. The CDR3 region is CASRTAYEQYF. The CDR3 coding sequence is TGTGCCAGCAGGACTGCCTACGAGCAGTACTTC.

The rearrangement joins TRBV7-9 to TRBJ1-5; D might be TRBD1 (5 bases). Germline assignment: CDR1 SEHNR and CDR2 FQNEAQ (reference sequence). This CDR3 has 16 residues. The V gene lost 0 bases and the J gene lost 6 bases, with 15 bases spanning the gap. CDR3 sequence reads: CASSLADSGGLQPQHF. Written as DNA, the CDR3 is TGTGCCAGCAGCTTAGCGGACTCCGGGGGACTTCAGCCCCAGCATTTT.

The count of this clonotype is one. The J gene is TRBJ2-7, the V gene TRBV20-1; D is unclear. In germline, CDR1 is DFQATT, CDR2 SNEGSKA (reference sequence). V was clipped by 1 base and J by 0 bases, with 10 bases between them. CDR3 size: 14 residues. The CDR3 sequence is CSARVGRLSYEQYF. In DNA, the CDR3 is TGCAGTGCTAGAGTCGGCAGACTCTCCTACGAGCAGTACTTC.